One sample yielded the 8 T cell receptor beta chains listed below, sequenced in a study of T cells in Graves' hyperthyroidism and ophthalmopathy. Amplified regions were TCR beta CDR3 sequences from RNA transcripts. First-round RT-PCR of the TCR CDR3 relied on the HTBI primer set. TCRdb called the multiplex PCR reads again in MiXCR, with one record for every CDR3 protein. Altogether about 570,000 distinct CDR3 sequences are present, about 43% being singletons, with the ten largest covering roughly 20%. Sequenced sample: peripheral blood or thyroid tissue (not recorded which). These TCRs come from an adult woman with Graves' disease, either hyperthyroidism or ophthalmopathy (not recorded which).

The J gene is TRBJ1-1, the V gene TRBV7-3; D is unclear. CDR3 size: 13 residues. Germline V gene sequence: CDR1 SGHTA, CDR2 FQGTGA. The V end lost 2 bases, the J end lost 6 bases, and 10 bases lay between the germline ends. CDR3 in amino acids: CASSLQAASEAFF. The CDR3, as DNA: TGTGCCAGCAGCTTACAGGCAGCTTCTGAAGCTTTCTTT.

This clonotype was seen ten or more times. J is TRBJ2-2 and V is TRBV20-1, with 7 bases fitting TRBD1. The length of the CDR3 is 15 residues. The ends lost 3 bases at V and 4 bases at J; junction bases unmatched: 8. Germline assignment: CDR1 DFQATT and CDR2 SNEGSKA (reference sequence). The CDR3 DNA reads as TGCAGTGCTAGGGGGGCAGGGGGTAGCACCGGGGAGCTGTTTTTT. Translated, it gives CSARGAGGSTGELFF.

The chain has TRBV7-9 and TRBJ2-7, with TRBD2 matching 10 bases. V lost 5 bases to trimming and J lost 9 bases; unmatched junction nucleotides: 13. Germline CDR1 is SEHNR and CDR2 is FQNEAQ (reference sequence). This CDR3 is built from 15 residues. The CDR3 region has the DNA TGTGCCAGCAGCCCCCCTAGCGGGAGTTTCGGGGTGCAGTACTTC. Translating gives CASSPPSGSFGVQYF.

The gene calls are TRBV20-1 and TRBJ2-7; tentatively, D is TRBD1 or TRBD2 (5 bases each). Germline-derived CDR1 and CDR2 are DFQATT and SNEGSKA (reference sequence). The CDR3 is made up of 12 amino acids. V was pared by 3 bases and J by 4 bases, with 10 bases between. This CDR3 is CSARHWGYEQYF. The CDR3 coding sequence is TGCAGTGCTAGGCATTGGGGGTACGAGCAGTACTTC.

This clonotype appeared many times. This chain connects TRBV7-9 to TRBJ2-2; 7 bases are shared with TRBD2. V trimming: 2 bases; J trimming: 7 bases; junction bases outside the gene matches: 7. The CDR3 has 15 residues. The V gene's germline CDR1 is SEHNR and CDR2 FQNEAQ (reference sequence). CDR3 in DNA: TGTGCCAGCAGCTTAATGTCGGGAGGCCGCGGGGAGCTGTTTTTT. This codes for CASSLMSGGRGELFF.

This chain joins TRBV7-3 and TRBJ1-6; maybe TRBD1 (5 bases). V was trimmed by 5 bases and J by 8 bases, leaving 13 bases between them. From germline, CDR1 is SGHTA and CDR2 FQGTGA. CDR3 length: 14 residues. The DNA of the CDR3 is TGTGCCAGCAGCCAAAATCAGGGTTATTCACCCCTCCACTTT. This sequence encodes CASSQNQGYSPLHF.

The chain uses TRBV4-1 and TRBJ1-1; tentative D call: TRBD1 (6 bases). The CDR3 has 15 residues. V was clipped by 4 bases and J by 3 bases, with 15 bases between them. Germline-derived CDR1 and CDR2 are MGHRA and YSYEKL. The CDR3 coding sequence is TGCGCCAGCAGCCTGGCCGGGACACCTGACACTGAAGCTTTCTTT. It encodes CASSLAGTPDTEAFF.

The chain is built from TRBV5-1 and TRBJ1-1, with unresolved D. Looked up from germline, CDR1 is SGHRS and CDR2 is YFSETQ. This CDR3 spans 14 amino acids. V was shortened by 7 bases and J by 0 bases, with 13 bases between the two germline ends. CDR3 DNA: TGCGCCAGCTCCGATGGAAACATGAACACTGAAGCTTTCTTT. This translates into CASSDGNMNTEAFF.